This T cell receptor beta chain is from a study of OX40 agonist ivuxolimab in advanced cancers. Overall study context: Ivuxolimab doses were 0.01, 0.1, 0.3, 1.5, 3 or 10 mg/kg every 2 weeks.

Germline CDR1 is MDHEN and CDR2 is SYDVKM. The CDR3 extends over 14 amino acids. J lost 3 bases, V lost 6 bases, and 3 bases had no gene match. Some clones are missing from TCRdb's copy, which holds only in-frame ones; the method was immunoSEQ multiplex PCR. Of some 83,000 clones listed, approximately 86% are singletons. The chain uses TRBV28 and TRBJ1-2; 11 nucleotides agree with TRBD1. The material sequenced was CD4+ or CD8+ T cells sorted from blood, taken in a trial of the OX40 agonist ivuxolimab. The clonotype originates from an adult with an advanced solid tumor such as melanoma, head and neck, liver or kidney cancer. Here the CDR3 reads CASRRTGGDYGYTF. The CDR3, as DNA: TGTGCCAGCAGGCGGACAGGGGGCGACTATGGCTACACCTTC.